The 10 T cell receptor beta chains below come from one sample, sequenced in a study of identical twins. TCRdb passed the 5' RACE reads through MiXCR, listing each CDR3 protein once. Of about 550,000 distinct CDR3 sequences in the sample, approximately 20% were seen once. These data were also filed under a second study, of yellow fever vaccine responses in identical twins.

Sample: CD4+ T cells sorted from blood. These receptors were obtained from a woman aged 18-29 years in good health.

This sequence joins TRBV2 and TRBJ2-3, with no clear D. V lost 2 bases, J lost 2 bases, and 5 bases lay in between. The CDR3 extends over 13 amino acids. Per the germline V gene, CDR1 is SNHLY and CDR2 is FYNNEI. The CDR3 coding sequence is TGTGCCAGCAGTGAACAGGACACAGATACGCAGTATTTT. Its translation: CASSEQDTDTQYF.

This clonotype occurred a few times. The genes are TRBV10-3 and TRBJ1-1; D is ambiguous. Trimming took off 2 bases at V and 3 bases at J, with 10 bases between the two ends. Germline V gene lookup returns CDR1 ENHRY and CDR2 SYGVKD. There are 14 residues in the CDR3. CDR3 amino acids: CAISERGPDTEAFF. The DNA for the CDR3 is TGTGCCATCAGTGAGCGAGGACCTGACACTGAAGCTTTCTTT.

This clonotype was recorded at least ten times. V is TRBV28 and J is TRBJ1-4; D is possibly TRBD1 (6 bases). The germline V gene has CDR1 MDHEN and CDR2 SYDVKM. The germline V and J ends were trimmed by 5 bases and 6 bases, with 16 bases remaining between them. The CDR3 loop spans 15 amino acids. CDR3 nucleotides: TGTGCCAGCAGTCTACGGGACACAAGGCATGAAAAACTGTTTTTT. This encodes CASSLRDTRHEKLFF. Full variable domain (remainder filled in from reference TRBV28 and TRBJ1-4): DVKVTQSSRYLVKRTGEKVFLECVQDMDHENMFWYRQDPGLGLRLIYFSYDVKMKEKGDIPEGYSVSREKKERFSLILESASTNQTSMYLCASSLRDTRHEKLFFGSGTQLSVL.

The chain has TRBV12-3 or TRBV12-4 and TRBJ1-5, with 7 nucleotides matching TRBD1. V lost 5 bases to trimming and J lost 7 bases; unmatched junction nucleotides: 8. The CDR3 extends over 14 amino acids. CDR3 residues: CASSLVQGFQPQHF. The CDR3 nucleotides are TGTGCCAGCAGTCTCGTACAGGGGTTCCAGCCCCAGCATTTT.

The chain couples TRBV20-1 to TRBJ2-5, with 8 bases fitting TRBD2. Germline loops: CDR1 DFQATT, CDR2 SNEGSKA (reference sequence). After removal of 8 bases from V and 5 bases from J, the junction contained 7 bases not matched to a gene. The CDR3 runs to 12 residues. CDR3 sequence reads: CSLSGRDETQYF. The CDR3 nucleotides are TGCAGTCTGAGCGGGAGAGATGAGACCCAGTACTTC.

This clonotype was observed a handful of times. The chain is built from TRBV19 and TRBJ2-1; no firm D call. The CDR3 is 11 residues long. Germline CDR1 reads LNHDA; CDR2 reads SQIVND (reference sequence). The V and J ends lost 6 bases and 7 bases respectively, with 7 bases between them. The DNA of the CDR3 is TGTGCCAGTAGAACCTTGAATGAGCAGTTCTTC. It translates to CASRTLNEQFF.

J is TRBJ2-3 and V is TRBV15; D remains ambiguous. The germline V gene encodes CDR1 LNHNV and CDR2 YYDKDF (reference sequence). Trimming left V 5 bases short and J 6 bases short, with 15 bases between. This CDR3 spans 14 amino acids. As DNA, the CDR3 is TGTGCCACCAGCCCCCCGGGCGGTACGGATACGCAGTATTTT. As protein: CATSPPGGTDTQYF.

The chain recombines TRBV18 with TRBJ1-2, with 7 bases identical to TRBD1. Unmatched junction bases numbered 7, after V lost 3 bases and J lost 3 bases. The V gene's germline CDR1 is KGHSH and CDR2 LQKENI. This CDR3 is built from 15 residues. Here the CDR3 reads CASSPDRARDYGYTF. For the CDR3, the DNA is TGTGCCAGCTCACCCGACAGGGCCAGAGACTATGGCTACACCTTC.

The chain joins TRBV18 to TRBJ2-1; no definite D call. CDR1 and CDR2 from the germline V gene are KGHSH and LQKENI. This CDR3 is 15 amino acids long. The V and J ends lost 3 bases and 1 base respectively, with 10 bases between them. The CDR3 sequence is CASSPKVASYNEQFF. The CDR3 nucleotides read TGTGCCAGCTCACCTAAAGTAGCATCCTACAATGAGCAGTTCTTC.

V usage is TRBV10-1 and J usage is TRBJ2-7; D assignment may be TRBD1 or TRBD2 (5 bases each). The CDR3 loop spans 16 amino acids. CDR1 is WNHNN, CDR2 SYGVQD, per germline (reference sequence). Trimming cost V 3 bases and J 0 bases, with 15 bases left between them. CDR3 nucleotide sequence: TGCGCCAGCAGTGATTCCAAGCGGACAAGCTCCTACGAGCAGTACTTC. This codes for CASSDSKRTSSYEQYF.